Listed here are 21 T cell receptor beta chains from one sample, sequenced in a study of chemoradiotherapy in HPV16-positive cancers (dated 2022 in TCRdb). Libraries were constructed by the immunoSEQ multiplex PCR assay. Here the immuneACCESS table is served through TCRdb, limited to in-frame sequences with V and J called. Missing clones are a known gap in these copies; in checked studies unresolved V genes cover under half, and the rest lacks a known reason. Across this sample there are more than 15,000 clones, with roughly 79% seen only once. In total, the top ten clones hold 11% of the sample. The sample here was taken from a patient who underwent chemoradiotherapy. These receptors all stem from a human donor with HPV-associated anogenital cancer.

The CDR3 region has the DNA TGCGCCAGCAGCTACCTGTCCGCCCAGTACTTC. It codes for CASSYLSAQYF. The V and J genes are TRBV5-1 and TRBJ2-5; no definite D call. Trimming cost V 3 bases and J 9 bases, with 9 bases left between them. This CDR3 is 11 amino acids long. CDR1 is SGHRS, CDR2 YFSETQ, per germline.

Here the CDR3 reads CSVVIYEQYF. CDR3 DNA sequence: TGCAGCGTGGTAATCTACGAGCAGTACTTC. The chain has TRBV29-1 and TRBJ2-7; D unclear. The V end lost 6 bases, the J end lost 3 bases, and 6 bases lay between the germline ends. Germline loops: CDR1 SQVTM, CDR2 ANQGSEA. CDR3 length equals 10 residues.

The chain couples TRBV5-4 to TRBJ2-6; D unresolved. The CDR3 spans 15 residues. Germline CDR1 reads SGHNT; CDR2 reads YYREEE (reference sequence). Deletions cut 2 bases from V and 0 bases from J, with 6 bases between. CDR3 bases: TGTGCCAGCAGCTTACGTGCCTCTGGGGCCAACGTCCTGACTTTC. Translating it yields CASSLRASGANVLTF.

The chain has TRBV13 and TRBJ2-7; D call uncertain. Germline CDR1 and CDR2: PRHDT and FYEKMQ (reference sequence). With 6 bases removed from V and 0 bases from J, the gap between germline ends came to 6 bases. The CDR3 covers 12 residues. Written as DNA, the CDR3 is TGTGCCAGCAGACAGATCTCCTACGAGCAGTACTTC. Protein sequence: CASRQISYEQYF.

This clone was counted a few times. The chain employs TRBV7-2 and TRBJ1-6; no definite D call. Deletions cut 1 base from V and 4 bases from J, with 11 bases between. Germline CDR1 and CDR2: SGHTA and FQGNSA. This CDR3 region has 16 residues. CDR3 sequence reads: CASSLEETVYNSPLHF. The CDR3 nucleotides are TGTGCCAGCAGCTTAGAGGAAACGGTATATAATTCACCCCTCCACTTT.

The CDR3 spells CASRIRDTDNSPLHF. CDR3 bases: TGTGCCAGCAGGATCCGGGACACAGATAATTCACCCCTCCACTTT. The rearrangement uses TRBV6-1 and TRBJ1-6; D is perhaps TRBD1 (6 bases). Trimming took off 6 bases at V and 5 bases at J, with 14 bases between the two ends. CDR1 and CDR2 from the germline V gene are MNHNS and SASEGT. This CDR3 has 15 amino acids.

V usage is TRBV5-1 and J usage is TRBJ1-2; 7 bases align to TRBD1. V was pared by 0 bases and J by 4 bases, with 3 bases of the junction left unmatched. CDR1 and CDR2 from the germline V gene are SGHRS and YFSETQ. There are 14 residues in the CDR3. CDR3 amino acids: CASSLAGGAYGYTF. The DNA of the CDR3 is TGCGCCAGCAGCTTGGCAGGGGGAGCCTATGGCTACACCTTC.

The chain carries TRBV2 and TRBJ1-1; TRBD1 matches 8 bases. The CDR3 is made up of 14 amino acids. The V gene's germline CDR1 is SNHLY and CDR2 FYNNEI. V shed 5 bases and J 4 bases; nucleotides not matched to a gene: 6. Here the CDR3 DNA reads TGTGCCAGCAGTCCACAGGGGGGGGGCACTGAAGCTTTCTTT. Protein sequence: CASSPQGGGTEAFF.

V is TRBV19 and J is TRBJ1-4; tentatively, D is TRBD1 (6 bases). The CDR3 has 16 amino acids. V was pared by 7 bases and J by 6 bases, with 21 bases between. Germline V lookup: CDR1 LNHDA, CDR2 SQIVND (reference sequence). Here the CDR3 DNA reads TGTGCCAGTACCCCCTCCACAGGGAGCCCCGATGAAAAACTGTTTTTT. Translated, it gives CASTPSTGSPDEKLFF.

This clone occurred once. The V gene is TRBV18, the J gene TRBJ2-1, with 7 positions matching TRBD2. Germline V gives CDR1 KGHSH, CDR2 LQKENI. The CDR3 contains 16 residues. J lost 0 bases, V lost 1 base, and 3 bases had no gene match. This CDR3 is CASSPQRGSSYNEQFF. CDR3 bases: TGTGCCAGCTCACCACAGCGGGGTAGCTCCTACAATGAGCAGTTCTTC.

The rearrangement joins TRBV7-9 to TRBJ2-5, with a weak D call TRBD1 (6 bases). This CDR3 is built from 15 residues. The V gene lost 4 bases and the J gene lost 3 bases, with 15 bases spanning the gap. The germline gives CDR1 SEHNR, CDR2 FQNEAQ (reference sequence). The DNA of the CDR3 is TGTGCCAGCAGCTCACAGGGTAGGGAGAAAGAGACCCAGTACTTC. Translated: CASSSQGREKETQYF.

This clone was detected only once. The rearrangement uses TRBV28 and TRBJ2-7, with 7 bases aligning to TRBD1. J was trimmed by 7 bases and V by 6 bases; bases with no gene match: 12. CDR1 and CDR2 (germline): MDHEN, SYDVKM. The length of the CDR3 is 14 residues. This CDR3 reads CASRDRIPLREQYF. The CDR3 region has the DNA TGTGCCAGCAGGGACAGGATACCCCTTCGGGAGCAGTACTTC.

This chain joins TRBV27 and TRBJ1-5; TRBD1 might be the D (5 bases). This CDR3 is built from 15 residues. CDR1 is MNHEY, CDR2 SMNVEV, per germline (reference sequence). The germline V and J ends were trimmed by 7 bases and 1 base, with 14 bases remaining between them. This CDR3 reads CASKKGQGSNQPQHF. The CDR3 region has the DNA TGTGCCAGCAAGAAGGGGCAGGGCAGCAATCAGCCCCAGCATTTT.

The table lists this clone with a count of one. The CDR3 DNA follows: TGTGCCAGCAGCTCCCTTGTTAGCACCGGGGAGCTGTTTTTT. Translating gives CASSSLVSTGELFF. This chain joins TRBV7-3 and TRBJ2-2; no clear D gene. The V end lost 4 bases, the J end lost 4 bases, and 10 bases lay between the germline ends. Germline CDR1 is SGHTA and CDR2 is FQGTGA. The CDR3 extends over 14 amino acids.

This chain links TRBV4-1 with TRBJ1-2; 8 bases are shared with TRBD1. With V trimmed by 4 bases and J by 7 bases, 17 bases remained unmatched. The CDR3 is made up of 17 amino acids. Germline loops: CDR1 MGHRA, CDR2 YSYEKL. The chain's CDR3 is CASSLRTGRLEGGGYTF. The CDR3 nucleotides are TGCGCCAGCAGCCTTAGGACAGGGCGACTCGAAGGGGGTGGCTACACCTTC.

The chain employs TRBV5-5 and TRBJ2-7; D gene uncertain. The CDR3 spans 16 residues. The germline V gene has CDR1 SGHKS and CDR2 YYEKEE (reference sequence). The V end lost 6 bases, the J end lost 0 bases, and 19 bases lay between the germline ends. This CDR3 reads CASIKRPTVSSYEQYF. CDR3 sequence (DNA): TGTGCCAGCATTAAGCGACCGACGGTGAGCTCCTACGAGCAGTACTTC. The full variable domain, completed using reference TRBV5-5 and TRBJ2-7, is DAGVTQSPTHLIKTRGQQVTLRCSPISGHKSVSWYQQVLGQGPQFIFQYYEKEERGRGNFPDRFSARQFPNYSSELNVNALLLGDSALYLCASIKRPTVSSYEQYFGPGTRLTVT.

The rearrangement uses TRBV30 and TRBJ2-7; D is unresolved. Germline values: CDR1 GTSNPN, CDR2 SVGIG (reference sequence). V dropped 0 bases and J dropped 2 bases, with 8 bases sitting between them. The CDR3 spans 13 residues. The CDR3 region is CAWSVKGTYEQYF. CDR3 DNA sequence: TGTGCCTGGAGTGTAAAGGGTACCTACGAGCAGTACTTC.

The V gene is TRBV12-5, the J gene TRBJ1-1, with unresolved D. The CDR3 length is 13 residues. V lost 2 bases, J lost 2 bases, and 6 bases lay in between. The germline gives CDR1 LGHNT, CDR2 FRNRAP. CDR3 sequence: CASGLMENTEAFF. The CDR3 DNA sequence: TGTGCTAGTGGTTTGATGGAAAACACTGAAGCTTTCTTT.

J is TRBJ2-1 and V is TRBV7-9, with no clear D. Germline CDR1 is SEHNR and CDR2 is FQNEAQ (reference sequence). The CDR3 has 12 residues. Trimming removed 1 base from V and 8 bases from J, with 6 bases in between. CDR3 nucleotide sequence: TGTGCCAGCAGCTTAGGTGTTTATGAGCAGTTCTTC. Amino acids: CASSLGVYEQFF.

This rearrangement joins TRBV4-2 to TRBJ1-1, with D hard to call. The CDR3 is made up of 14 amino acids. In germline, CDR1 is LGHNA, CDR2 YNFKEQ. Between the trimmed V and J ends, which lost 7 bases and 5 bases, there was a span of 17 bases. For the CDR3, the DNA is TGTGCCAGCATTAAGGACGTAGGGAGGACTGAAGCTTTCTTT. This gives the protein CASIKDVGRTEAFF.

This chain connects TRBV6-5 to TRBJ1-5; D remains ambiguous. Germline loops: CDR1 MNHEY, CDR2 SVGAGI. The CDR3 has 13 amino acids. V was trimmed by 6 bases and J by 6 bases, leaving 12 bases between them. CDR3 coding DNA: TGTGCCAGCAGCGGAGTTCGGGGTCAGCCCCAGCATTTT. It is translated as CASSGVRGQPQHF.